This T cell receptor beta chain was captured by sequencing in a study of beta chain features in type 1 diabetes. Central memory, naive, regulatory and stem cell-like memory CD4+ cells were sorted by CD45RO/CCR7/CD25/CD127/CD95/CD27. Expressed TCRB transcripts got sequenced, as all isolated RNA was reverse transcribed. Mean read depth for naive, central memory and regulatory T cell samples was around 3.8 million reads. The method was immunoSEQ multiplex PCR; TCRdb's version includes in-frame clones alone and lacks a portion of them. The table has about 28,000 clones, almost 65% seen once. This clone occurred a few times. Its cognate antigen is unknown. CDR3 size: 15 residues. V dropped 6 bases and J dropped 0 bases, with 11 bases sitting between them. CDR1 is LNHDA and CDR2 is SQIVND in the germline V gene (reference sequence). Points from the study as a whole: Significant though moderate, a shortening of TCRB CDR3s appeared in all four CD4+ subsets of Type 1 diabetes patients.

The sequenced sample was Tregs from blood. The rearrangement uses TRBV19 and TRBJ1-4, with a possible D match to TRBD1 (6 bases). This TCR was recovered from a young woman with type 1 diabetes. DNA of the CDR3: TGTGCCAGTAGCGGACAGCTCACAACTAATGAAAAACTGTTTTTT. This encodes CASSGQLTTNEKLFF.